The 16 T cell receptor beta chains below come from one sample, sequenced in a study of blood T cells in healthy people across ages. It was with a sample-barcoded 5' primer and a J-beta primer mix that a second PCR of about 6 to 12 cycles was run. Each CDR3 protein gets one entry after TCRdb re-called the 5' RACE reads with MiXCR. Of 1 million or so distinct CDR3 sequences listed, about 23% were seen once; the top ten hold approximately 0.75%. This same sample was also part of a study on T cells of mothers and their children.

The specimen sequenced was blood. The receptor set was obtained from a girl under 10 years old in good health.

The rearrangement links TRBV24-1 to TRBJ1-1; no reliable D call. From germline, CDR1 is KGHDR and CDR2 SFDVKD. This CDR3 spans 13 amino acids. V lost 3 bases and J lost 4, with 8 bases in between. The CDR3 nucleotides read TGTGCCACCAGTGATCCCGTAACCACTGAAGCTTTCTTT. Protein product: CATSDPVTTEAFF.

This clonotype was seen only a few times. The chain joins TRBV12-3 or TRBV12-4 to TRBJ2-5; the D gene is possibly TRBD2 (6 bases). The J call could be wrong; TRBJ2-1 is a better fit for the DNA end. CDR3 length: 17 amino acids. Written as DNA, the CDR3 is TGTGCCAGCAGTGGGTGGTCGCGGGGCAACTCCTACAATGAGCAGTTCTTC. The encoded protein is CASSGWSRGNSYNEQFF.

In this sample, this clonotype turned up once. The rearrangement joins TRBV12-5 to TRBJ1-2, with D maybe TRBD1 (5 bases). Looked up from germline, CDR1 is LGHNT and CDR2 is FRNRAP. CDR3 size: 13 residues. Deletions cut 10 bases from V and 6 bases from J, with 18 bases between. CDR3 in amino acids: CATHWGGEDGYTF. The CDR3 coding sequence is TGTGCTACCCACTGGGGGGGAGAAGATGGCTACACCTTC.

The CDR3 DNA follows: TGTGCCAGCAGCTCGGGGGTCGAGGGGGCCTATGAGCAGTTCTTC. Translating it yields CASSSGVEGAYEQFF. This chain uses TRBV7-9 with TRBJ2-5; tentatively, D is TRBD1 (7 bases). The J call may not be correct, given that the DNA end is closer to TRBJ2-1. The CDR3 has 15 residues. Germline CDR1 reads SEHNR; CDR2 reads FQNEAQ (reference sequence).

Only one count was recorded for this clonotype. The chain couples TRBV18 to TRBJ2-5, with 7 bases identical to TRBD1. The germline CDR1 and CDR2 sequences are KGHSH and LQKENI. The CDR3 runs to 16 residues. V lost 3 bases, J lost 3 bases, and 10 bases stayed unmatched. CDR3 sequence (DNA): TGTGCCAGCTCACCGACGACAGGGATAGGGGAAGAGACCCAGTACTTC. Protein product: CASSPTTGIGEETQYF.

This clonotype was seen more than once but under ten times. This chain uses TRBV4-3 with TRBJ1-4, with 12 positions matching TRBD1. Germline CDR1 reads LGHNA; CDR2 reads YSLEER. Trimming took 4 bases from V and 2 from J; bases not matched to a gene: 14. This CDR3 is built from 20 residues. DNA of the CDR3: TGCGCCAGCAGCCGAAGTGCCCACTGGGACAGGGGGCAGACTAATGAAAAACTGTTTTTT. Residues: CASSRSAHWDRGQTNEKLFF.

Worth noting for this clonotype: The germline gene is not matched at one end of the junction; a read error may be the cause. J is TRBJ2-1 and V is TRBV5-4; D may be TRBD1 or TRBD2 (7 bases each). This CDR3 region has 13 residues. Germline V gives CDR1 SGHNT, CDR2 YYREEE (reference sequence). The CDR3 loop reads CAGRGGMANEQFF. CDR3 nucleotide sequence: TGTGCCGGCAGGGGGGGTATGGCGAATGAGCAGTTCTTC.

The chain uses TRBV12-3 or TRBV12-4 and TRBJ2-1; TRBD1 might be the D (7 bases). CDR3 length equals 16 residues. V was shortened by 8 bases and J by 2 bases, with 19 bases between the two germline ends. CDR3: CASLSRGRPTYNEQFF. CDR3 bases: TGTGCCAGCCTAAGCAGGGGGAGGCCAACCTACAATGAGCAGTTCTTC.

The chain carries TRBV12-5 and TRBJ2-3; 7 nucleotides align to TRBD1. J gave up 2 bases and V 5 bases, and 10 bases lay outside the gene matches. Looked up from germline, CDR1 is LGHNT and CDR2 is FRNRAP. The CDR3 sequence is 16 residues long. The CDR3 DNA reads as TGTGCTAGTGGTGGAAGTCCGGGACAGAACACAGATACGCAGTATTTT. Its translation is CASGGSPGQNTDTQYF.

The rearrangement joins TRBV7-3 to TRBJ1-2; weak D call: TRBD1 (5 bases). The CDR3 loop spans 17 amino acids. Germline values: CDR1 SGHTA, CDR2 FQGTGA. Trimming removed 5 bases from V and 2 bases from J, with 21 bases in between. This CDR3 is CASSPKIRRRGNYGYTF. The CDR3 nucleotides read TGTGCCAGCAGCCCCAAAATAAGGAGGAGGGGCAACTATGGCTACACCTTC. Full variable domain (rest looked up from reference TRBV7-3 and TRBJ1-2): GAGVSQTPSNKVTEKGKYVELRCDPISGHTALYWYRQSLGQGPEFLIYFQGTGAADDSGLPNDRFFAVRPEGSVSTLKIQRTERGDSAVYLCASSPKIRRRGNYGYTFGSGTRLTVV.

The rearrangement uses TRBV14 and TRBJ2-3; 11 bases agree with TRBD2. V was pared by 1 base and J by 8 bases, with 8 bases of the junction left unmatched. Per germline, CDR1 SGHDN and CDR2 FVKESK. The CDR3 runs to 16 residues. CDR3 nucleotides: TGTGCCAGCAGCCAAGGAGTAGCGGGGGGGCTGAGTACGCAGTATTTT. This sequence encodes CASSQGVAGGLSTQYF.

This clonotype was observed a handful of times. The V and J genes are TRBV20-1 and TRBJ1-1; 9 nucleotides align to TRBD1. Germline V gene lookup returns CDR1 DFQATT and CDR2 SNEGSKA (reference sequence). Trimming at V came to 5 bases and at J to 9 bases, leaving 7 bases not matched to a gene. CDR3 length equals 12 residues. The CDR3 DNA reads as TGCAGTGCTCCAGACAGGGGGATAAAAGCTTTCTTT. Translation gives CSAPDRGIKAFF.

This clonotype was seen only a few times. One base away lies a much larger clone, so this may be a sequencing read error. V usage is TRBV4-2 and J usage is TRBJ1-1; D unresolved. The CDR3 consists of 14 residues. The germline CDR1 and CDR2 sequences are LGHNA and YNFKEQ. The CDR3 sequence: CASSQDSGFTEALF. The CDR3 DNA is TGTGCCAGCAGCCAAGACTCCGGATTTACTGAAGCTCTCTTT.

This clonotype showed up just a few times. The rearrangement uses TRBV7-9 and TRBJ2-6, with D perhaps TRBD1 (6 bases). With 5 bases removed from V and 2 bases from J, the gap between germline ends came to 16 bases. CDR3 length: 17 residues. Germline CDR1 and CDR2: SEHNR and FQNEAQ (reference sequence). CDR3 sequence reads: CASSLTTSGAGANVLTF. CDR3 DNA sequence: TGTGCCAGCAGCCTTACCACGTCAGGGGCTGGGGCCAACGTCCTGACTTTC.

The CDR3 DNA reads as TGTGCCAGCAGCTTGGGGACAGGGCTCAGCACAGATACGCAGTATTTT. Residues: CASSLGTGLSTDTQYF. V is TRBV7-6 and J is TRBJ2-3, with 9 nucleotides matching TRBD1. J lost 0 bases, V lost 3 bases, and 4 bases had no gene match. This CDR3 has 16 amino acids. Germline assignment: CDR1 SGHVS and CDR2 FNYEAQ.

The V call is TRBV7-2, the J call TRBJ2-1, with 9 positions matching TRBD1. The V gene's germline CDR1 is SGHTA and CDR2 FQGNSA. CDR3 length: 15 amino acids. V lost 5 bases, J lost 6 bases, and 8 bases stayed unmatched. The CDR3 loop is CASSPGQGGINEQFF. The CDR3 DNA reads TGTGCCAGCAGCCCGGGACAGGGTGGGATCAATGAGCAGTTCTTC.